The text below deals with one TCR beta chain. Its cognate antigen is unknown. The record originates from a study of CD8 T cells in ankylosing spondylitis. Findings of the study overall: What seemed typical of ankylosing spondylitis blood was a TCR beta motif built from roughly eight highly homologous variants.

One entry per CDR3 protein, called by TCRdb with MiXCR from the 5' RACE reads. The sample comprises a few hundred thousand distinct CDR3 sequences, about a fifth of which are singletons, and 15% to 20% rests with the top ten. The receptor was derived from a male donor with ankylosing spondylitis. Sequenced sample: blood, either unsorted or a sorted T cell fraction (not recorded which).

The CDR3 loop reads CASSRRGNRTGRTYEQYF. The CDR3 DNA sequence: TGTGCCAGCAGCCGCAGGGGTAATCGTACGGGTAGGACCTACGAGCAGTACTTC. The rearrangement links TRBV11-2 to TRBJ2-7, with D tentatively TRBD1 (6 bases). V was cut by 5 bases and J by 2 bases, with 25 bases left in between. The CDR3 totals 18 residues. CDR1 is SGHAT and CDR2 is FQNNGV in the germline V gene.